These 7 T cell receptor beta chains came from one sample sequenced in a study of T-cell memory formation after mild COVID-19. One entry per CDR3 protein results from TCRdb running MiXCR on the 5' RACE reads. The data hold around 340,000 distinct CDR3 sequences, with 10% to 15% observed a single time. What was sequenced was PBMCs or a T cell subset sorted from them (not recorded which). The source is a man between 18 and 29 years old who had mild COVID-19 (a few samples of this study predate the infection). Cell type and time point are not known.

V gene TRBV7-2 combines with J gene TRBJ1-2, with 10 positions matching TRBD1. The CDR3 length is 14 residues. J gave up 8 bases and V 6 bases, and 9 bases lay outside the gene matches. The germline V gene encodes CDR1 SGHTA and CDR2 FQGNSA. The CDR3 here is CASSTGTGVGGYTF. The CDR3 nucleotides are TGTGCCAGCAGTACCGGGACAGGGGTTGGCGGCTACACCTTC.

The chain joins TRBV25-1 to TRBJ2-3; 9 positions agree with TRBD1. In germline, CDR1 is MGHDK, CDR2 SYGVNS. This CDR3 is built from 15 residues. J was trimmed by 6 bases and V by 6 bases; bases with no gene match: 10. CDR3 coding DNA: TGTGCCAGCAGCGTCCCCGGGACAGGGTCGGATACGCAGTATTTT. It translates to CASSVPGTGSDTQYF.

V gene TRBV7-2 combines with J gene TRBJ2-4; D is ambiguous. Trimming removed 1 base from V and 0 bases from J, with 10 bases in between. Germline V gene lookup returns CDR1 SGHTA and CDR2 FQGNSA. This CDR3 comprises 16 residues. The CDR3 DNA reads TGTGCCAGCAGCTTAGGGCCCGAAGGAGCCAAAAACATTCAGTACTTC. The encoded protein is CASSLGPEGAKNIQYF. Full variable domain (rest looked up from reference TRBV7-2 and TRBJ2-4): GAGVSQSPSNKVTEKGKDVELRCDPISGHTALYWYRQSLGQGLEFLIYFQGNSAPDKSGLPSDRFSAERTGGSVSTLTIQRTQQEDSAVYLCASSLGPEGAKNIQYFGAGTRLSVL.

J is TRBJ2-1 and V is TRBV11-3; 16 nucleotides line up with TRBD2. The CDR3 is 15 amino acids. Germline assignment: CDR1 SGHNT and CDR2 YENEEA. V shed 4 bases, J shed 8 bases, and the junction held 2 bases outside the gene matches. For the CDR3, the DNA is TGTGCCAGCAGCTCCGGGACTAGCGGGGGGGATGAGCAGTTCTTC. As protein: CASSSGTSGGDEQFF.

This clonotype has a handful of counts. The V gene is TRBV12-3 or TRBV12-4, the J gene TRBJ1-5; weak D call: TRBD1 (6 bases). The CDR3 covers 13 residues. The V gene lost 8 bases and the J gene lost 2 bases, with 10 bases spanning the gap. The CDR3 DNA follows: TGTGCCAGCGGGGGGCGCGGCAATCAGCCCCAGCATTTT. Translation: CASGGRGNQPQHF.

This clonotype has just a few counts. The chain employs TRBV7-2 and TRBJ2-5; D is ambiguous. The germline V gene has CDR1 SGHTA and CDR2 FQGNSA. V was trimmed by 1 base and J by 5 bases, leaving 14 bases between them. This CDR3 has 15 amino acids. DNA of the CDR3: TGTGCCAGCAGCTTAGTCCAGTTCAATGCGGAGACCCAGTACTTC. Amino acids: CASSLVQFNAETQYF.

This clonotype was counted only a few times. The genes are TRBV2 and TRBJ1-6, with D unresolved. V lost 4 bases and J lost 8, with 12 bases in between. Germline CDR1 is SNHLY and CDR2 is FYNNEI. The CDR3 is made up of 14 amino acids. The CDR3 sequence is CASSVWQVDSPLHF. In DNA form, the CDR3 reads TGTGCCAGCAGTGTCTGGCAGGTGGATTCACCCCTCCACTTT.